These 15 T cell receptor beta chains were all obtained from the same sample, sequenced in a study of early T cells in non-severe SARS-CoV-2 infection. From the 5' RACE reads, TCRdb called clonotypes with MiXCR, one entry per CDR3 protein. The repertoire holds tens of thousands of distinct CDR3 sequences, with roughly a tenth as singletons. Specimen: whole blood. These receptors were obtained from an adult who was a healthcare worker with PCR-confirmed SARS-CoV-2 infection or an uninfected control (not recorded which).

The chain carries TRBV5-1 and TRBJ1-2; D possibly corresponds to TRBD1 (6 bases). Germline V lookup: CDR1 SGHRS, CDR2 YFSETQ. V shed 3 bases and J shed 4 bases, with 10 bases lying between them. CDR3 length equals 13 residues. In DNA form, the CDR3 reads TGCGCCAGCAGCTATGGGGGGGCCTATGGCTACACCTTC. This translates into CASSYGGAYGYTF.

The V and J genes are TRBV19 and TRBJ2-1; D is perhaps TRBD1 or TRBD2 (5 bases each). Trimming removed 4 bases from V and 4 bases from J, with 14 bases in between. Looked up from germline, CDR1 is LNHDA and CDR2 is SQIVND (reference sequence). The CDR3 is 15 amino acids. In DNA, the CDR3 is TGTGCCAGTAGTAAACCGGGACGGAATTACAATGAGCAGTTCTTC. Encoded protein: CASSKPGRNYNEQFF.

V and J are TRBV25-1 and TRBJ2-7; D not certain. The V end lost 0 bases, the J end lost 7 bases, and 10 bases lay between the germline ends. Germline V gene lookup returns CDR1 MGHDK and CDR2 SYGVNS. CDR3 size: 13 residues. The CDR3 protein is CASSEYPGWEQYF. The CDR3 nucleotides are TGTGCCAGCAGTGAATATCCAGGCTGGGAGCAGTACTTC.

The chain uses TRBV29-1 and TRBJ1-1; D gene ambiguous. There are 13 residues in the CDR3. CDR1 is SQVTM, CDR2 ANQGSEA, per germline. Trimming took off 5 bases at V and 0 bases at J, with 10 bases between the two ends. CDR3 loop: CSVSLAVNTEAFF. CDR3 bases: TGCAGCGTTAGTCTGGCGGTGAACACTGAAGCTTTCTTT.

In its sample, this clonotype was seen a few times. The chain combines TRBV7-2 with TRBJ1-5; no definite D call. The germline V gene has CDR1 SGHTA and CDR2 FQGNSA. V shed 2 bases and J shed 9 bases, with 5 bases lying between them. The CDR3 extends over 11 amino acids. The CDR3 spells CASSLLGPQHF. The CDR3 nucleotides read TGTGCCAGCAGCTTACTAGGGCCCCAGCATTTT. Combining the CDR3 with reference TRBV7-2 and TRBJ1-5 gives the whole variable domain GAGVSQSPSNKVTEKGKDVELRCDPISGHTALYWYRQSLGQGLEFLIYFQGNSAPDKSGLPSDRFSAERTGGSVSTLTIQRTQQEDSAVYLCASSLLGPQHFGDGTRLSIL.

The table lists this clonotype with many counts. This rearrangement joins TRBV19 to TRBJ1-5, with 8 bases fitting TRBD1. The CDR3 runs 16 residues. The germline V gene encodes CDR1 LNHDA and CDR2 SQIVND (reference sequence). J lost 0 bases, V lost 5 bases, and 6 bases had no gene match. The CDR3 region is CASSRQGTYSNQPQHF. The CDR3 nucleotides read TGTGCCAGTAGTCGACAGGGGACTTATAGCAATCAGCCCCAGCATTTT. Drawing the rest from reference TRBV19 and TRBJ1-5, the complete variable domain is DGGITQSPKYLFRKEGQNVTLSCEQNLNHDAMYWYRQDPGQGLRLIYYSQIVNDFQKGDIAEGYSVSREKKESFPLTVTSAQKNPTAFYLCASSRQGTYSNQPQHFGDGTRLSIL.

This clonotype showed up many times. The chain is built from TRBV6-6 and TRBJ1-4, with 7 bases identical to TRBD1. The CDR3 runs to 15 residues. The germline gives CDR1 MNHNY, CDR2 SVGAGI (reference sequence). V lost 0 bases and J lost 5; bases outside the gene matches: 3. Here the CDR3 reads CASSYSGTENEKLFF. The DNA of the CDR3 is TGTGCCAGCAGTTACTCCGGGACAGAAAATGAAAAACTGTTTTTT.

This clonotype was detected ten times or more. The V call is TRBV24-1, the J call TRBJ2-2; 11 nucleotides match TRBD2. CDR1 KGHDR and CDR2 SFDVKD come from the germline V gene. V lost 3 bases, J lost 1 base, and 3 bases stayed unmatched. This CDR3 spans 17 amino acids. The CDR3 protein is CATSDTGTSGNTGELFF. The CDR3 bases are TGTGCCACCAGTGATACGGGGACTAGCGGGAACACCGGGGAGCTGTTTTTT.

A few counts support this clonotype. This chain joins TRBV6-2 or TRBV6-3 and TRBJ2-7, with 8 bases matching TRBD1. This CDR3 is 17 amino acids long. The germline gives CDR1 MNHEY, CDR2 SVGEGT. Unmatched junction bases numbered 11, after V lost 2 bases and J lost 2 bases. The CDR3 nucleotides read TGTGCCAGCAGTTACAATCCCGGACAGGGCCGCACCTACGAGCAGTACTTC. Translated, it gives CASSYNPGQGRTYEQYF.

This clonotype has a count of ten or more. This chain connects TRBV7-6 to TRBJ2-2; D is possibly TRBD2 (5 bases). Germline loops: CDR1 SGHVS, CDR2 FNYEAQ. Trimming stripped 2 bases from V and 1 base from J, with 8 bases between. CDR3 size: 15 residues. CDR3 coding DNA: TGTGCCAGCAGCTTACGGCGGGTGAACACCGGGGAGCTGTTTTTT. It specifies CASSLRRVNTGELFF.

The chain carries TRBV5-4 and TRBJ2-3, with TRBD2 identical over 12 bases. With 3 bases clipped from V and 1 base from J, the junction kept 3 bases outside the gene matches. CDR3 size: 16 residues. Germline CDR1 reads SGHNT; CDR2 reads YYREEE (reference sequence). This CDR3 reads CASSSRLAGGTDTQYF. CDR3 coding DNA: TGTGCCAGCAGCTCTCGACTAGCGGGAGGCACAGATACGCAGTATTTT.

This clonotype was seen repeatedly, ten times or more. This chain connects TRBV20-1 to TRBJ2-6; D call uncertain. Trimming stripped 0 bases from V and 1 base from J, with 4 bases between. Per germline, CDR1 DFQATT and CDR2 SNEGSKA (reference sequence). This CDR3 contains 14 residues. In DNA form, the CDR3 reads TGCAGTGCTAGAGACAGGTCTGGGGCCAACGTCCTGACTTTC. It encodes CSARDRSGANVLTF.

In its sample, this clonotype was seen a few times. The chain is built from TRBV7-6 and TRBJ2-3; possibly TRBD2 for D (6 bases). Trimming stripped 1 base from V and 6 bases from J, with 14 bases between. CDR3 size: 15 residues. The germline V gene has CDR1 SGHVS and CDR2 FNYEAQ. Here the CDR3 reads CASSLEGTPVDTQYF. The DNA for the CDR3 is TGTGCCAGCAGCTTAGAGGGGACTCCAGTGGATACGCAGTATTTT. Full variable domain (outside the CDR3, taken from reference TRBV7-6 and TRBJ2-3): GAGVSQSPRYKVTKRGQDVALRCDPISGHVSLYWYRQALGQGPEFLTYFNYEAQQDKSGLPNDRFSAERPEGSISTLTIQRTEQRDSAMYRCASSLEGTPVDTQYFGPGTRLTVL.

This clonotype was observed at least ten times. The genes are TRBV7-2 and TRBJ2-7, with 7 bases that match TRBD2. Unmatched junction bases numbered 21, after V lost 2 bases and J lost 5 bases. CDR1 and CDR2 (germline): SGHTA, FQGNSA. This CDR3 comprises 19 residues. The DNA for the CDR3 is TGTGCCAGCAGCTTAATCTCATCATCACCGGGACTACCCGCCCACGAGCAGTACTTC. Translating gives CASSLISSSPGLPAHEQYF.

The chain combines TRBV7-6 with TRBJ2-5; the D gene is possibly TRBD1 (8 bases). Germline V gene lookup returns CDR1 SGHVS and CDR2 FNYEAQ. This CDR3 is 15 amino acids long. Between the trimmed V and J ends, which lost 4 bases and 4 bases, there was a span of 16 bases. The CDR3 DNA is TGTGCCAGCAGCTCGAGGACAGGGAGGGGAGAGACCCAGTACTTC. This sequence encodes CASSSRTGRGETQYF.